These T cell receptor beta chains were read from a single sample in a study of beta chain features in type 1 diabetes. Only in-frame clones appear in the TCRdb table, and some are missing; sequencing was by immunoSEQ multiplex PCR. Of 95,000 to 150,000 clones in the sample, about 15% are singletons; the top ten hold 2% to 3%. Material for sequencing was central memory CD4+ T cells from blood. Receptors were obtained from a man aged 25-40 years with type 1 diabetes. Each CDR3 is given with its conserved first and last residue. D genes are given only for firm matches. Clone size, where shown, is once, few, many, or a class for clones that have expanded.

NA,TRBV2,TRBD1,TRBJ1-3,TGTGCCATTAGCCGGGACAGGGGGCGAAACACCATATATTTT,CAISRDRGRNTIYF
few,TRBV5-1,TRBD1,TRBJ2-7,TGCGCCAGCAGCTTGGACAGGGGCAAGTACGAGCAGTACTTC,CASSLDRGKYEQYF
few,TRBV7-8,NA,TRBJ2-1,TGTGCCAGCAGCTTGCTCCGGGACGCCGCCTACAATGAGCAGTTCTTC,CASSLLRDAAYNEQFF
NA,TRBV7-9,NA,TRBJ2-1,TGTGCCAGCAGCTCGCGGCTTGAGCAGTTCTTC,CASSSRLEQFF
few,TRBV10-2,NA,TRBJ2-3,TGCGCCATATCGGACACCACAGATACGCAGTATTTT,CAISDTTDTQYF
NA,TRBV7-2,NA,TRBJ2-3,TGTGCCAGCAGCTTAATGTTGCACCACACAGATACGCAGTATTTT,CASSLMLHHTDTQYF
few,TRBV5-4,NA,TRBJ2-1,TGTGCCAGCAGCTTGTTTGGTAGCTCCTACAATGAGCAGTTCTTC,CASSLFGSSYNEQFF
few,TRBV2,NA,TRBJ1-6,TGTGCCAGCAGTGTGAATTCACCCCTCCACTTT,CASSVNSPLHF
NA,TRBV25-1,NA,TRBJ1-6,TGTGCCAGCAGAGATGAGGCGATGGGAAGTTCACCCCTCCACTTT,CASRDEAMGSSPLHF
NA,TRBV6-5,NA,TRBJ2-7,TGTGCCAGCAGCCCAGGCAGAACCTACGAGCAGTACTTC,CASSPGRTYEQYF
NA,TRBV6-6,NA,TRBJ2-7,TGTGCCAGCAGCCGGACAGCCTCCTACGAGCAGTACTTC,CASSRTASYEQYF
NA,TRBV7-6,TRBD1,TRBJ2-3,TGTGCCAGCAGCCCGACGCGACAGGGGTACGATACGCAGTATTTT,CASSPTRQGYDTQYF
many,TRBV6-6,NA,TRBJ2-5,TGTGCCGGAAAACCGGGCCCCCAAGAGACCCAGTACTTC,CAGKPGPQETQYF
NA,TRBV29-1,NA,TRBJ2-3,TGCAGCCCCGGGGCTAGCACAGATACGCAGTATTTT,CSPGASTDTQYF
NA,TRBV13,NA,TRBJ2-3,TGTGCCAGCAGCTTGCAATATACCCCGGGGAACACAGATACGCAGTATTTT,CASSLQYTPGNTDTQYF
NA,TRBV5-1,TRBD2,TRBJ2-1,TGCGCCAGCAGCCCCCCGGCTAGCGGGGGGGCAAGGAGGAATGAGCAGTTCTTC,CASSPPASGGARRNEQFF
few,TRBV18,TRBD1,TRBJ2-7,TGTGCCAGCTCACTAACCGGGACAGGGGGCCCCGAGCAGTACTTC,CASSLTGTGGPEQYF
NA,TRBV7-2,NA,TRBJ2-5,TGTGCCAGCAGCCTTGAGGCGGAGACCCAGTACTTC,CASSLEAETQYF
NA,TRBV28,TRBD1,TRBJ2-3,TGTGCCAGCAGCTTAGGACAGGGCACAGATACGCAGTATTTT,CASSLGQGTDTQYF
NA,TRBV28,NA,TRBJ2-4,TGTGCCATAGGGACGTTAGCCAAAAACATTCAGTACTTC,CAIGTLAKNIQYF
NA,TRBV7-6,NA,TRBJ1-1,TGTGCCAGCAGCCCGAGGCCCGCGAACACTGAAGCTTTCTTT,CASSPRPANTEAFF
NA,TRBV4-3,NA,TRBJ2-6,TGCGCCAGCAGCCAAGAAGTGACCACCTCTGGGGCCAACGTCCTGACTTTC,CASSQEVTTSGANVLTF
few,TRBV7-9,NA,TRBJ2-3,TGTGCCAGCAGCCTCCAGGAGTCAGATACGCAGTATTTT,CASSLQESDTQYF
NA,TRBV29-1,NA,TRBJ2-3,TGCAGCGTTGTAAGGGACCCTAGCACAGATACGCAGTATTTT,CSVVRDPSTDTQYF
many,TRBV30,NA,TRBJ1-5,TGTGCCTGGAGTGTGCGCGTTGGACAGCCCCAGCATTTT,CAWSVRVGQPQHF
few,TRBV6-1,NA,TRBJ2-7,TGTGCCAGCAGTGTTTCGGGACAAGACCCCTACGAGCAGTACTTC,CASSVSGQDPYEQYF
few,TRBV29-1,TRBD1,TRBJ1-5,TGCAGCGTTGAAGTCGACAGGGGAGGACAGCCCCAGCATTTT,CSVEVDRGGQPQHF
few,TRBV7-2,NA,TRBJ2-1,TGTGCCAGCACCCAGGGCTCCTACAATGAGCAGTTCTTC,CASTQGSYNEQFF
NA,TRBV20-1,NA,TRBJ2-5,TGCAGTGCCCTCGGAGAGACCCAGTACTTC,CSALGETQYF
NA,TRBV5-6,TRBD1,TRBJ1-2,TGTGCCAGCAGCTTGTACCGACAGGGGTTCTATGGCTACACCTTC,CASSLYRQGFYGYTF
NA,TRBV4-3,TRBD1,TRBJ1-2,TGCGCCAGCAGCCTCACAGGGGATAACTATGGCTACACCTTC,CASSLTGDNYGYTF
NA,TRBV7-8,NA,TRBJ1-4,TGTGCCAGCAGAACCGGCCGAGAACATGAAAAACTGTTTTTT,CASRTGREHEKLFF
NA,TRBV7-2,NA,TRBJ2-5,TGTGCCAGCAGCTTAGAGGCTCGCGTGCAAGAGACCCAGTACTTC,CASSLEARVQETQYF
many,TRBV14,TRBD1,TRBJ2-3,TGTGCCAGCAGCCAAGTATCGGCCGGGACAGGGGATCGGCATACGCAGTATTTT,CASSQVSAGTGDRHTQYF
few,TRBV11-3,TRBD1,TRBJ2-5,TGTGCCAGCACGGGACAGGGTAAAGAGACCCAGTACTTC,CASTGQGKETQYF